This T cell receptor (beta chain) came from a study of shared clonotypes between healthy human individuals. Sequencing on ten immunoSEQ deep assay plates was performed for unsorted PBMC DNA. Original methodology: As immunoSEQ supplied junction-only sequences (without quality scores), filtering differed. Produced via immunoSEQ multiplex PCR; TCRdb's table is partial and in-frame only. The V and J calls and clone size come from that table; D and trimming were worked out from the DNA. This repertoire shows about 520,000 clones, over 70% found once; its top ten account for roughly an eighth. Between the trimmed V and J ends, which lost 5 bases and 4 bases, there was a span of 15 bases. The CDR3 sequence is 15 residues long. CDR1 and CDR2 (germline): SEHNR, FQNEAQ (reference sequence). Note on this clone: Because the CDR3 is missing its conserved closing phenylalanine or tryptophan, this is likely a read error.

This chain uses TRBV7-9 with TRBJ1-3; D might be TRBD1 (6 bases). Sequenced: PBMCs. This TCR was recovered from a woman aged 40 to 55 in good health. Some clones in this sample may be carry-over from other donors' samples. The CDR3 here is CASSQQTGSGNTIYS. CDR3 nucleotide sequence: TGTGCCAGCAGCCAACAAACAGGGTCAGGAAACACCATATATTCT.